This is a list of T cell receptor beta chains from one sample in a study of CXCR3-negative and CXCR3-positive naive CD8 T cells. TCRdb re-called the 5' RACE reads; every CDR3 protein appears as one record, without DNA. With tens of thousands of distinct CDR3 sequences in the sample, the ten largest clones hold 9.5% to 13%. The sequenced material came from memory CD8+ T cells from blood. These receptors came from a human donor in good health. Some clones in this sample may be carry-over from other donors' samples. CDR3s include the opening cysteine and the closing phenylalanine or tryptophan. Each record gives: clone size, V gene, J gene, CDR3 length, CDR3 protein. Clone size is shown for a subset of rows, as once, few, many or a class of expanded clone.

>.|TRBV12-3/TRBV12-4|TRBJ1-1|14
CASTLTTGWTEAFF
>.|TRBV21-1|TRBJ1-2|15
CASSKDGQVAYGYTF
>.|TRBV7-8|TRBJ2-7|16
CASSSGQGTDPWEQYF
>.|TRBV29-1|TRBJ2-7|13
CSVGGQDAYEQYF
>.|TRBV29-1|TRBJ1-1|15
CSGFGQRGQNSEAFF
>medium-sized|TRBV6-5|TRBJ2-2|18
CASRRTSSGGENTGELFF
>.|TRBV12-3/TRBV12-4|TRBJ1-6|15
CASSTGTGGWGTLHF
>.|TRBV25-1|TRBJ1-1|15
CASSGYKGTNTEAFF
>.|TRBV9|TRBJ2-2|15
CASSVEALMAGELFF
>.|TRBV29-1|TRBJ2-7|17
CSVEDPSGPGGSYEQYF
>.|TRBV11-2|TRBJ2-7|12
CASSPDMYEQYF
>.|TRBV2|TRBJ2-5|16
CASSERSTGDQETQYF
>.|TRBV11-2|TRBJ2-3|12
CASSLVSDTQYF
>.|TRBV5-1|TRBJ1-2|13
CASSSTDSNGYTF
>.|TRBV6-5|TRBJ1-2|18
CASNPKGRPLLINYGYTF
>.|TRBV7-8|TRBJ2-5|11
CASILKETQYF